The sequence of this T cell receptor beta chain was determined in a study of blood T cell repertoires in COVID-19. Study in general: Whether acute or convalescent, the COVID-19 samples came from the United States, Italy and Spain.

Generated by immunoSEQ multiplex PCR, the TCRdb table keeps only in-frame clones and is missing some. The table lists tens of thousands of clones, over 75% of them singletons. The CDR3 spans 12 residues. The germline V gene has CDR1 MNHEY and CDR2 SVGAGI. Trimming removed 6 bases from V and 8 bases from J, with 13 bases in between. The TCR sequence derives from an older woman with acute or convalescent COVID-19. The chain has TRBV6-5 and TRBJ1-2; D might be TRBD1 (5 bases). The sequencing sample was made of peripheral blood. The CDR3 protein is CASRVGDLGYTF. In DNA form, the CDR3 reads TGTGCCAGCAGGGTCGGGGACTTGGGCTACACCTTC.